This entry is about one TCR beta chain. This clonotype occurred many times. This receptor's antigen is unknown. Base qualities are not recorded, but no much larger clone differs from it by a single base. This sample was included in a study of T-cell reconstitution after alpha-beta-depleted transplantation in children (dated by TCRdb to the mid-2010s). About the full investigation: Using TCR repertoire profiling, the study followed T-cell immune reconstitution in a quantitative way in children after TCRalphabeta/CD19-depleted allogeneic hematopoietic cell transplantation.

V gives up 3 bases and J gives up 10 bases, and the segment between their germline ends measures 4 bases. In the germline V gene, CDR1 corresponds to SNHLY and CDR2 to FYNNEI. The CDR3 goes from the cysteine to the phenylalanine over 10 residues. Just the 30-base CDR3 DNA is kept, in frame starting at base 1. The library was made by PCR. Sequencing was carried out with an Illumina HiSeq 2500. TCR libraries were prepared with molecular barcoding, using unique molecular identifiers to normalize TCRbeta repertoire quantification. TCRdb's own reprocessing of the public reads used fastp at Q25 and MiXCR and kept productive beta chains. Each record represents a unique CDR3 protein, reported with the most common genes and DNA among its rows. Across this sample there are some 240,000 distinct CDR3 sequences, with around 9.7% seen only once. The top ten clones comprise over 4.5% of the sample.

The clonotype was recovered from a human donor who donated a stem cell graft to a child with SCID. The V and J genes are TRBV2 and TRBJ1-3, with an unclear D gene assignment. This sample comprised PBMCs from the stem cell graft donor, obtained from the stem cell graft. The CDR3 protein is CASSDKTIYF. The base sequence is TGTGCCAGCAGTGATAAAACCATATATTTT.